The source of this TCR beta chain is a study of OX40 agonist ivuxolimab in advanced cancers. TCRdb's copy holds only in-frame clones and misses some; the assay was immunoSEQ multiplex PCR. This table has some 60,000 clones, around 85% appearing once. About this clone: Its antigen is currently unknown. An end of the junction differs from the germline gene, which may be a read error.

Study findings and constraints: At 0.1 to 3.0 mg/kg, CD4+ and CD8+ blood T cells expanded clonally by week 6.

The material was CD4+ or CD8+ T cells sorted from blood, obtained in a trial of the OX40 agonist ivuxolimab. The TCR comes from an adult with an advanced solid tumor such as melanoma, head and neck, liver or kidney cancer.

As DNA, the CDR3 is TGTGCCAGCAGGGAGAATGGACTAGTTTACAGTGAGCAGTTCTTC. Amino acids: CASRENGLVYSEQFF. The chain uses TRBV13 and TRBJ2-1, with TRBD2 matching 7 bases. CDR1 is PRHDT, CDR2 FYEKMQ, per germline (reference sequence). This CDR3 is built from 15 residues.